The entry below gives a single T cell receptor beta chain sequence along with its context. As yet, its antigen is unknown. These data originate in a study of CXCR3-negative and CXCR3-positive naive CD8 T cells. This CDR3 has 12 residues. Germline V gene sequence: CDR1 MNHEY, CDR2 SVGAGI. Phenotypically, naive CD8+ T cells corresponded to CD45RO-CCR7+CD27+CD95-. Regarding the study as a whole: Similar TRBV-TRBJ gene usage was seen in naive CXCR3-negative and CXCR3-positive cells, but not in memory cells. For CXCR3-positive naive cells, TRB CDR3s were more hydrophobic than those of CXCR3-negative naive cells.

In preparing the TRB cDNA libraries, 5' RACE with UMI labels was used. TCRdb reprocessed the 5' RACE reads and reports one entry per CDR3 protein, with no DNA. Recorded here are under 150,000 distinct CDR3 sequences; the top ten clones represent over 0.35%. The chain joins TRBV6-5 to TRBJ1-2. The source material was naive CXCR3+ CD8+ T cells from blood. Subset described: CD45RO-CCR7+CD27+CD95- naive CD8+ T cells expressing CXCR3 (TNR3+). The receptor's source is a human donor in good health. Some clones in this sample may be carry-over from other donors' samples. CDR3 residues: CASSYSGDGYTF.